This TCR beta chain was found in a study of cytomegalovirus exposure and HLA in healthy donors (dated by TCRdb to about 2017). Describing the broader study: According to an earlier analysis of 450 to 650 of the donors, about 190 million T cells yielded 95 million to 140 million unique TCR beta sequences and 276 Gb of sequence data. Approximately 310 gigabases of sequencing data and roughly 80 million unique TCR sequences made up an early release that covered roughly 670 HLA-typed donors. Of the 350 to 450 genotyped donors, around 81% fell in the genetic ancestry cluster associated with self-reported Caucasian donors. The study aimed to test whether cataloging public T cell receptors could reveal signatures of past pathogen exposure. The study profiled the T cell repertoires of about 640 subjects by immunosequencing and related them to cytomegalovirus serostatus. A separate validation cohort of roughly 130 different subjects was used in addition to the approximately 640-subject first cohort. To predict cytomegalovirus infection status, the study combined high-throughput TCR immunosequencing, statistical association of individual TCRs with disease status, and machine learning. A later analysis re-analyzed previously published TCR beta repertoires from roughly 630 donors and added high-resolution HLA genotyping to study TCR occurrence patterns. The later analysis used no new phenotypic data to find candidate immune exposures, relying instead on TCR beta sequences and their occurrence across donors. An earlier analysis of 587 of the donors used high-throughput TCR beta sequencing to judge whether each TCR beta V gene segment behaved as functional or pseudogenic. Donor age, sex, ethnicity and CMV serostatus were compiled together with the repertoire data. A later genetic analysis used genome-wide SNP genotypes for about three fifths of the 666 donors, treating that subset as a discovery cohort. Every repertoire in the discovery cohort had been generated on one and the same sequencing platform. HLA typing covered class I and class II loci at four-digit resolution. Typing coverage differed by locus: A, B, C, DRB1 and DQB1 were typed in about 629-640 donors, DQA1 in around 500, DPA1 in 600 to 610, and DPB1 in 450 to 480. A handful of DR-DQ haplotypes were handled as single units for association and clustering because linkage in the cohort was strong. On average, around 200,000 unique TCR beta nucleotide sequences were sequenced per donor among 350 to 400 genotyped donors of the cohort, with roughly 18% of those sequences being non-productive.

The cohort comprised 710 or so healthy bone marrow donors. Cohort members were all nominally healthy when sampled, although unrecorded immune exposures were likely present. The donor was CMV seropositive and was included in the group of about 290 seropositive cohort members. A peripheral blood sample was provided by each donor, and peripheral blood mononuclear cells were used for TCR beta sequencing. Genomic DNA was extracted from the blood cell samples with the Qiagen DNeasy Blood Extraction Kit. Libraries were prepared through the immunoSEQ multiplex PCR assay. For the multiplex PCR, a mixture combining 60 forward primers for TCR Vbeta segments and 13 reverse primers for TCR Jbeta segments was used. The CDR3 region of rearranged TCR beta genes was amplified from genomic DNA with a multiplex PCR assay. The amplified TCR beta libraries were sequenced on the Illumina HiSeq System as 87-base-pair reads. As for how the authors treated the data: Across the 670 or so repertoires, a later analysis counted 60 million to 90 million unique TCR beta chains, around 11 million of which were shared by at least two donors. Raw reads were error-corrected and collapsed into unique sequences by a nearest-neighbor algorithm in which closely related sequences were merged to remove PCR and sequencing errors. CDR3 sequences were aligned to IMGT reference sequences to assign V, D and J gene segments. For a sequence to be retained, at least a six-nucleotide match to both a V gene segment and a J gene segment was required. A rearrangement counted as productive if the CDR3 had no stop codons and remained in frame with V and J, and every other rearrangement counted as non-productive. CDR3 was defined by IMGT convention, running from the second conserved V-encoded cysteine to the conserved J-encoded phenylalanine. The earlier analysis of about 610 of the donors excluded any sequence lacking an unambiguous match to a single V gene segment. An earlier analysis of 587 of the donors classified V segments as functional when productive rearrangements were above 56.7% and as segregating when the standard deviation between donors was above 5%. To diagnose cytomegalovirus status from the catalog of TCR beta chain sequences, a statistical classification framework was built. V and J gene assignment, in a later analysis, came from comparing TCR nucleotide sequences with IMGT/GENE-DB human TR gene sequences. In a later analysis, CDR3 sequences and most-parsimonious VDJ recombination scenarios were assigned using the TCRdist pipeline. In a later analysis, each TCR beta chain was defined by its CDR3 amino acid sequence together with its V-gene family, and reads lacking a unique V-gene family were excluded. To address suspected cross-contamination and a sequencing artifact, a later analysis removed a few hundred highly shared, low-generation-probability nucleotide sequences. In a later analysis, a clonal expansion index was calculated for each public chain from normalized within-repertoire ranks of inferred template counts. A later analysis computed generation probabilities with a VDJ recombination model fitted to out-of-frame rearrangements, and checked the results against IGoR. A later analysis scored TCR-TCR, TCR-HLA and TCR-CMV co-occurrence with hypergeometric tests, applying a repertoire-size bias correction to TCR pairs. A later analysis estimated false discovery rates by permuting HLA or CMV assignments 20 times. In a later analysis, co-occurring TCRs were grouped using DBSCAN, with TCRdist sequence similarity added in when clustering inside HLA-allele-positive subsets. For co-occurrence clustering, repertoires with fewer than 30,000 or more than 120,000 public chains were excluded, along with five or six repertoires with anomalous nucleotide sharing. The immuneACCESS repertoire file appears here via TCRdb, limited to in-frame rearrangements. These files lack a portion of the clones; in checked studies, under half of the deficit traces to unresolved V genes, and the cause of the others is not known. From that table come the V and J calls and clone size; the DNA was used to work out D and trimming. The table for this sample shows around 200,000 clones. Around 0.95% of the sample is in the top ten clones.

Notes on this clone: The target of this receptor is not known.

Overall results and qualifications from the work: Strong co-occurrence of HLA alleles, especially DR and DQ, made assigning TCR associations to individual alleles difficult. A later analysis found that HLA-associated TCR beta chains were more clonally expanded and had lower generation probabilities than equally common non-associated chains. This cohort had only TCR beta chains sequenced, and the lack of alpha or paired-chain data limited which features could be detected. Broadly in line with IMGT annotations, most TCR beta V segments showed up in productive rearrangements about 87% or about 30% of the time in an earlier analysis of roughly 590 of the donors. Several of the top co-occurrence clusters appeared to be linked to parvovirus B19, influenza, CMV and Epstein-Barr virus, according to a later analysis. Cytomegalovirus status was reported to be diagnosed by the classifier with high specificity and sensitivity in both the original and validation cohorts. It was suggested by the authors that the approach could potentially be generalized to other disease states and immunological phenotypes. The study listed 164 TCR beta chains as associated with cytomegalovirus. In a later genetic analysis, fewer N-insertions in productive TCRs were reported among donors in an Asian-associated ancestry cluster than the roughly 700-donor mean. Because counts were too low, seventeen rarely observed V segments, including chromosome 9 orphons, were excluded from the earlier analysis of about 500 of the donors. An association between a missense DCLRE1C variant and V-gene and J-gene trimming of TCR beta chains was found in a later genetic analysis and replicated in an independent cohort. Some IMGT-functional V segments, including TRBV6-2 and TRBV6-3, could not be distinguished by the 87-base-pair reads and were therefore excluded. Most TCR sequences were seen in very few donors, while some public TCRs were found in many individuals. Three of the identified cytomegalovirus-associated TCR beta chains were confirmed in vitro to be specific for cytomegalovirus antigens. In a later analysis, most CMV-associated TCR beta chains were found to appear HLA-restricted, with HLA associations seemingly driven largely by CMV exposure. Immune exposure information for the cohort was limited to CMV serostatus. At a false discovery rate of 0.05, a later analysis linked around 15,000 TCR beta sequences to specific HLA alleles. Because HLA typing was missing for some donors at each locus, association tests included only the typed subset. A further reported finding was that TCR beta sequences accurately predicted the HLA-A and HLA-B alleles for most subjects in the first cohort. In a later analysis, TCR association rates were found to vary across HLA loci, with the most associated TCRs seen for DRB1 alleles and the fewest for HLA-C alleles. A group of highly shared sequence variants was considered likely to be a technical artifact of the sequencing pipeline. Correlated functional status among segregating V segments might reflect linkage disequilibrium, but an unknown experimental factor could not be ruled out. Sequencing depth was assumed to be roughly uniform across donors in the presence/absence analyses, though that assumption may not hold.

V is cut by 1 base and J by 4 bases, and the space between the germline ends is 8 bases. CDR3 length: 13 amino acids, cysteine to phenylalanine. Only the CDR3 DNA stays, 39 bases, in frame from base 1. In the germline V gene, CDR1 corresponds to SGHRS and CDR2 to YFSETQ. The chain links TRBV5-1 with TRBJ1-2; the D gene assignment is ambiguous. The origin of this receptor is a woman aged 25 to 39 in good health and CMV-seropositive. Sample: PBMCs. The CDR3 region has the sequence CASSLISGYGYTF. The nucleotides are TGCGCCAGCAGCTTGATCAGCGGCTATGGCTACACCTTC.